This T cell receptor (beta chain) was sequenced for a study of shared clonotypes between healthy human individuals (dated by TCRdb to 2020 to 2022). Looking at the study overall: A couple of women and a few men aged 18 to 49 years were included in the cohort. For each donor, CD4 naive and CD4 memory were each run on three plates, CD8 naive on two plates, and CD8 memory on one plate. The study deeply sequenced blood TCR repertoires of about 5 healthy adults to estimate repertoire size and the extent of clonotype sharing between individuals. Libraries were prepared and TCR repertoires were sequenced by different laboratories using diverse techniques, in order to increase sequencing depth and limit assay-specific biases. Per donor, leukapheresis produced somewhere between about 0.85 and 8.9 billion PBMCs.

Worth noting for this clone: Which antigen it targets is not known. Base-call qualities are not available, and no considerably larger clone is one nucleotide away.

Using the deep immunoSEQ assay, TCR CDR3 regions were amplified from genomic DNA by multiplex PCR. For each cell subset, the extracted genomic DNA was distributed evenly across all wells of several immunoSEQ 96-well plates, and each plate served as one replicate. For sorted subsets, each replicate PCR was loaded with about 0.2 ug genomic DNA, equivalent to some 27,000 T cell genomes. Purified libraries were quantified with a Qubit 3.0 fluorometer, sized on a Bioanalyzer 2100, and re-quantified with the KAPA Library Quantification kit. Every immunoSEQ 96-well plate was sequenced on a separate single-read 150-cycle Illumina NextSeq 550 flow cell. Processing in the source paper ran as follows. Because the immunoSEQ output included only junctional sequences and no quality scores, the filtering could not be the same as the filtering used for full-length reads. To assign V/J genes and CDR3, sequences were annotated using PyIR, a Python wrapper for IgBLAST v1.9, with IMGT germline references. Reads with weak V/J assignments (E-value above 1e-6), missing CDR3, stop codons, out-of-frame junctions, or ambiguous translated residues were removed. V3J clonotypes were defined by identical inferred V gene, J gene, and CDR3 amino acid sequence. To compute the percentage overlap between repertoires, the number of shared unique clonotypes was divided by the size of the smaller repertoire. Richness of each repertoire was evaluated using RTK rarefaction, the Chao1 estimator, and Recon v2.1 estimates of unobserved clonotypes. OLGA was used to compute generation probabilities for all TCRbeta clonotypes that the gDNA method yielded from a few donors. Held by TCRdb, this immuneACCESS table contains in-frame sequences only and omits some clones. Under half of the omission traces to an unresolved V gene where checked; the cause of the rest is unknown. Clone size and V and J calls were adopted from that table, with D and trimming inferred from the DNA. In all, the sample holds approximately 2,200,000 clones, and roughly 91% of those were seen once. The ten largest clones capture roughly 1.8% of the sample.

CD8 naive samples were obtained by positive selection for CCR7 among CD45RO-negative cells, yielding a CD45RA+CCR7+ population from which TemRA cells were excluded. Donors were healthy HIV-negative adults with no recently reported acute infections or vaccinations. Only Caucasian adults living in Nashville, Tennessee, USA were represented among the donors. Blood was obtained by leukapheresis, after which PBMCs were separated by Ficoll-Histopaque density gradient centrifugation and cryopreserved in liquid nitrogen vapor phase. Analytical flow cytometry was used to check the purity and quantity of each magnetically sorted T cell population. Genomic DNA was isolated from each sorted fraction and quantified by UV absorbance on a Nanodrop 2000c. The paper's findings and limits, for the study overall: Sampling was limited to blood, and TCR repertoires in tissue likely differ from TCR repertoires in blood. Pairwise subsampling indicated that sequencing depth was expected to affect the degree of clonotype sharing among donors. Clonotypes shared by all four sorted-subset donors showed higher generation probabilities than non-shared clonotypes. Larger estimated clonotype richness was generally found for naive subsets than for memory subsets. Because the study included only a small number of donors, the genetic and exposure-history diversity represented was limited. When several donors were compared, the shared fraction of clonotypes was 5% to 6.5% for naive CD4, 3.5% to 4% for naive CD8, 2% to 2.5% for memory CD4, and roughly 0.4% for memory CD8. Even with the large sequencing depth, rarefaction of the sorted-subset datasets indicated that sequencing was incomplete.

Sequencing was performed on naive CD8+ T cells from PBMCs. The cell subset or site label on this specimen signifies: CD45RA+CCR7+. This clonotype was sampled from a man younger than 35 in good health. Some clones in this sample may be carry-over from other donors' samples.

The CDR3 loop reads CASRTARTSGREGHEQYF. The DNA reads TGTGCCAGCAGGACGGCCCGGACTAGCGGGAGGGAGGGTCACGAGCAGTACTTC. The V gene is TRBV27 and the J gene is TRBJ2-7, with 15 middle bases fitting TRBD2. The CDR3 covers 18 residues, taking in both the cysteine and the phenylalanine. Only the CDR3 portion is preserved as DNA: 54 bases, with reading frame beginning at the first base. After removal of 6 bases from V and 5 bases from J, the junction retains 14 bases not matched to a gene. From a lookup of the germline V gene (reference sequence), CDR1 and CDR2 are MNHEY and SMNVEV.